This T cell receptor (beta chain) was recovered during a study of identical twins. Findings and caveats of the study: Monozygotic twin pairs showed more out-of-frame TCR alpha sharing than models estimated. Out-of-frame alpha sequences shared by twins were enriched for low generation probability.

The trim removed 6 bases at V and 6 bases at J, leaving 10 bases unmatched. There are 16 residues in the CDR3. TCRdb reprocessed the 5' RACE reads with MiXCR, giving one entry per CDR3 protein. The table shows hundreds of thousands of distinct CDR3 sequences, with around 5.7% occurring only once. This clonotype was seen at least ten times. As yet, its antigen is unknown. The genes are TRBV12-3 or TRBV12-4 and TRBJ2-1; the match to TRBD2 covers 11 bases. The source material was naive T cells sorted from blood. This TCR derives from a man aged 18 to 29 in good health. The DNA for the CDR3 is TGTGCCAGCAGACCAGCCCCCGGGACTAGCGGCAATGAGCAGTTCTTC. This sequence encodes CASRPAPGTSGNEQFF.